This is a list of T cell receptor beta chains from one sample in a study of T cell responses to AZD1222 COVID-19 vaccine. Assay used: immunoSEQ multiplex PCR; TCRdb lists only in-frame clones, some missing. The sample shows under 150,000 clones, approximately 86% of them seen only once. The sequenced sample was peripheral blood, obtained on day 0 of AZD1222 vaccination. The receptors were sampled from an adult in good health. The conserved cysteine and the conserved F or W are not part of the CDR3 here.

>TRBV7-6|TRBJ1-6|17
ASSSRQGNPLYYNSPLH
>TRBV7-2|TRBJ1-2|13
ASSQRTGAEYGYT
>TRBV27|TRBJ1-1|11
ASFRAPNTEAF
>TRBV29-1|TRBJ1-1|10
SVGRGNTEAF
>TRBV7-2|TRBJ2-1|14
ASSLESSGSYNEQF
>TRBV6-5|TRBJ1-1|12
ASSNPAPNTEAF
>TRBV7-2|TRBJ1-6|12
ASWDSRYNSPLH
>TRBV30|TRBJ2-5|11
AWTSGGVETQY
>TRBV5-5|TRBJ2-5|12
ASRSGSSSETQY
>TRBV19|TRBJ2-5|10
ASRDRVETQY
>TRBV11-3|TRBJ2-5|14
ASSLGRGRLPETQY
>TRBV5-5|TRBJ2-1|11
ASSLARYNEQF
>TRBV21-1|TRBJ2-1|20
ASSKAYGVGTSWGSSYNEQF
>TRBV3-1/TRBV3-2|TRBJ1-3|12
ASSGEDSGNTIY
>TRBV28|TRBJ2-3|15
ASSTYSGRGGTDTQY
>TRBV5-5|TRBJ2-6|12
ASSSAGGANVLT
>TRBV18|TRBJ2-1|15
ASSPRRLGLSGYEQF
>TRBV6-5|TRBJ2-7|11
ASRPGRGSEQY
>TRBV6-2/TRBV6-3|TRBJ2-7|12
ASSLRGRVNEQY
>TRBV18|TRBJ1-1|13
ASSQTTQPGVEAF
>TRBV19|TRBJ1-4|8
ASSNEKLF
>TRBV6-5|TRBJ1-1|12
ASTKTMGNTEAF
>TRBV7-2|TRBJ2-5|11
ASSLGGQETQY
>TRBV5-1|TRBJ2-2|12
ASSPGGTDGELF
>TRBV5-1|TRBJ2-2|14
ATRLAGVGNTGELF
>TRBV7-9|TRBJ1-1|12
ASSRIDGGVEAF
>TRBV20-1|TRBJ1-2|11
SASTGTGGGYT
>TRBV7-6|TRBJ2-7|17
ASSFRQGGPKGGAYEQY
>TRBV7-2|TRBJ2-7|10
ASSFGSYEQY
>TRBV18|TRBJ1-6|12
ASSPGTDNSPLH
>TRBV5-4|TRBJ2-2|11
ASSLGSTGELF
>TRBV5-8|TRBJ2-7|13
ASSSRRQGAYEQY